This T cell receptor (beta chain) is from a study of shared clonotypes between healthy human individuals. The authors split each subset's genomic DNA evenly across several immunoSEQ plates. Here immunoSEQ multiplex PCR was the method, and the copy in TCRdb shows in-frame clones only, minus some. This sample has about 2 million clones, with about 95% found just once. The CDR3 runs 13 residues. With 0 bases clipped from V and 13 bases from J, the junction kept 7 bases outside the gene matches. Germline V CDR1 and CDR2: SGHDT, YYEEEE. It was CD45RO-negative cells, positively selected for CCR7, that made up naive CD8 cells, with terminally differentiated effector memory CD45RA+ cells excluded. Adult donors, all healthy and HIV-negative, had no recent acute infections or vaccinations.

This TCR derives from a man between 18 and 29 years old in good health. The J gene is TRBJ2-7, the V gene TRBV5-6; 10 nucleotides match TRBD2. The specimen sequenced was naive CD8+ T cells sorted from blood. The CDR3 nucleotides are TGTGCCAGCAGCTTGGGTCTAGCGGGAGTGTTATACTTC. As protein: CASSLGLAGVLYF.